The 11 T cell receptor beta chains listed next were all sequenced from one sample in a study of shared clonotypes between healthy human individuals. The protocol was immunoSEQ multiplex PCR, while the TCRdb copy is restricted to in-frame clones and leaves out a portion. Of 2,500,000 or so clones detected, roughly nine tenths appear once; the ten largest clones hold over 0.12%. Sequencing was done on a sample of naive CD4+ T cells sorted from blood. Subset indicated: CD45RA+ positively selected. The source of these receptors is a man younger than 35 in good health.

This chain uses TRBV5-8 with TRBJ2-5; TRBD1 matches 8 bases. Trimming took 6 bases from V and 9 from J; bases not matched to a gene: 13. Germline-derived CDR1 and CDR2 are SGHTS and YDEGEE. The length of the CDR3 is 14 residues. The DNA of the CDR3 is TGTGCCAGCAACCAACGACAGGGGAGTAAGGCCCAGTACTTC. Translation gives CASNQRQGSKAQYF.

As DNA, the CDR3 is TGTGCCAGCAGCTTACAGAAGGCCCTCGAAACCGGGGAGCTGTTTTTT. Translation gives CASSLQKALETGELFF. This chain links TRBV11-2 with TRBJ2-2, with unresolved D. Per the germline V gene, CDR1 is SGHAT and CDR2 is FQNNGV. Trimming cost V 2 bases and J 5 bases, with 15 bases left between them. This CDR3 comprises 16 residues.

This chain links TRBV27 with TRBJ1-1; a possible D gene is TRBD1 (5 bases). The CDR3 has 15 amino acids. The ends were cut back, 4 bases at V and 3 bases at J, with 15 bases in the middle. CDR1 and CDR2 from the germline V gene are MNHEY and SMNVEV (reference sequence). The CDR3 sequence is CASSSRAVGDTEAFF. In DNA form, the CDR3 reads TGTGCCAGCAGTTCCAGGGCGGTTGGGGACACTGAAGCTTTCTTT.

Of note for this clone: At the DNA level, this CDR3 is encoded by other sequences in the same sample as well. The chain uses TRBV11-3 and TRBJ2-1; a weak D match, TRBD2 (6 bases). The CDR3 spans 15 residues. Trimming removed 1 base from V and 5 bases from J, with 12 bases in between. Germline CDR1 SGHNT, CDR2 YENEEA. In DNA form, the CDR3 reads TGTGCCAGCAGCTTAGGCGGGACGGTCGACAATGAGCAGTTCTTC. This translates into CASSLGGTVDNEQFF.

This chain joins TRBV6-5 and TRBJ2-7; possible D gene TRBD2, 6 bases. The germline CDR1 and CDR2 sequences are MNHEY and SVGAGI. The V and J ends lost 6 bases and 9 bases respectively, with 12 bases between them. The CDR3 totals 11 residues. Written as DNA, the CDR3 is TGTGCCAGCAGCCAGGGACTCGTGCAGTACTTC. This encodes CASSQGLVQYF.

The V call is TRBV7-9, the J call TRBJ1-4; perhaps TRBD1 as D (5 bases). The CDR3 has 16 residues. Trimming took off 1 base at V and 4 bases at J, with 13 bases between the two ends. The germline gives CDR1 SEHNR, CDR2 FQNEAQ (reference sequence). The CDR3 nucleotides are TGTGCCAGCAGCTTAGTAGGGGACGGTCTTAATGAAAAACTGTTTTTT. Amino acid sequence: CASSLVGDGLNEKLFF.

Remarks on this clone: One end of the junction is discordant with germline, which a read error may explain. The gene calls are TRBV6-5 and TRBJ1-6, with D tentatively TRBD1 (6 bases). Per germline, CDR1 MNHEY and CDR2 SVGAGI. The CDR3 is 13 residues long. The CDR3 sequence is CAISTGLNSPLHF. The DNA of the CDR3 is TGTGCCATCAGTACAGGGCTCAATTCACCCCTCCACTTT.

The chain couples TRBV19 to TRBJ2-7, with D tentatively TRBD1 (5 bases). Germline values: CDR1 LNHDA, CDR2 SQIVND (reference sequence). Trimming took 5 bases from V and 6 from J, leaving 14 bases between them. The CDR3 loop spans 13 amino acids. CDR3 residues: CASSAQGVLEQYF. The CDR3 nucleotides are TGTGCCAGTAGTGCACAAGGGGTTCTCGAGCAGTACTTC.

The chain carries TRBV6-7 and TRBJ2-7; 11 positions match TRBD2. TRBV6-7 is known as an ORF, though its function is uncertain. The CDR3 extends over 17 amino acids. V trimming: 5 bases; J trimming: 2 bases; junction bases outside the gene matches: 11. The CDR3 region is CASSPLAGGPRTYEQYF. DNA of the CDR3: TGTGCCAGCAGTCCCCTAGCGGGAGGACCTAGAACCTACGAGCAGTACTTC.

The chain couples TRBV5-1 to TRBJ1-6; possible D gene TRBD1, 6 bases. CDR3 length: 15 residues. V lost 0 bases, J lost 9 bases, and 13 bases lay in between. CDR1 and CDR2 (germline): SGHRS, YFSETQ. The CDR3 loop is CASSLEGQRPSPLHF. The CDR3 bases are TGCGCCAGCAGCTTGGAGGGACAAAGACCTTCACCCCTCCACTTT.

The chain links TRBV6-6 to TRBJ2-2; D possibly uses TRBD1 or TRBD2 (5 bases each). Trimming took off 0 bases at V and 6 bases at J, with 11 bases between the two ends. The length of the CDR3 is 15 residues. The germline V gene has CDR1 MNHNY and CDR2 SVGAGI (reference sequence). In DNA, the CDR3 is TGTGCCAGCAGTTACTCTTTATCGGGGCCCGGGGAGCTGTTTTTT. Translating it yields CASSYSLSGPGELFF.